This TCR beta chain was found in a study of blood T cell repertoires in COVID-19. TCRdb's table, derived via immunoSEQ multiplex PCR, lists solely in-frame clones and lacks some. Of around 200,000 clones listed, just over 85% are singletons. This TCR came from a man aged 50 or older with acute or convalescent COVID-19. What was sequenced was peripheral blood.

The CDR3 sequence is CASSLGLEQFF. The DNA for the CDR3 is TGCGCCAGCAGCTTGGGCCTAGAGCAGTTCTTC. V and J are TRBV5-1 and TRBJ2-1; D is unclear. Germline V gene sequence: CDR1 SGHRS, CDR2 YFSETQ. V lost 0 bases, J lost 10 bases, and 5 bases lay in between. This CDR3 spans 11 amino acids.